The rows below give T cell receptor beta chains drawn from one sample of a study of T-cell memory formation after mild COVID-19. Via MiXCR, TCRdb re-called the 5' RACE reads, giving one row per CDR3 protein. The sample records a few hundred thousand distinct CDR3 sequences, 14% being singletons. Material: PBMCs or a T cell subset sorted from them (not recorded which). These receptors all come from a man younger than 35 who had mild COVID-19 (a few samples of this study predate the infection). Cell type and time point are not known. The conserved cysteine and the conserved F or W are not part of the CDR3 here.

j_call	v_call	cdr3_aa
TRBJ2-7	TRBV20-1	SANRDRGMVQY
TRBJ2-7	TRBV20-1	SALNSPGLAREQY
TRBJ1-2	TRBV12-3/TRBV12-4	ASSPQAQVQGYT
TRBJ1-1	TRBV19	ASSESPGTVSEAF
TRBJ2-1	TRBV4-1	ASSQGLYYNEQF
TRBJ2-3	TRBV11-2	ASSLALAGGLMRTDTQY
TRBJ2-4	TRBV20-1	SARSAIAKNIQY
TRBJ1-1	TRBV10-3	ALRTDMNTEAF
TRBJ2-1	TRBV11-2	ASSLDRANEQF
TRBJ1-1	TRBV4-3	ASSQDVGGANTEAF
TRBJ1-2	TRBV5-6	ASRQTGGIVGYT
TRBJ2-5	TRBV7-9	ASNGLAGYQTQY
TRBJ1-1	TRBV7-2	ASSFRDSGTEAF
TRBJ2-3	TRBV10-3	AISDATSHTQY
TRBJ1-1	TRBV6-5	ASSYGQTKAF
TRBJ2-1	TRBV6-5	ASSYSLYRGRGDNEQF
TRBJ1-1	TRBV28	ASSNAGKAF
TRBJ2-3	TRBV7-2	ASSRDAADTQY
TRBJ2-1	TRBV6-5	ASSGPRDRGQDEQF
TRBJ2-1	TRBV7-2	ASSRGGSLYNEQF
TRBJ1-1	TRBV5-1	ASSLEANEAF
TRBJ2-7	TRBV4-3	ASSHLQGAYEQY
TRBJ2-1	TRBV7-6	ASSLWTGGNNEQF
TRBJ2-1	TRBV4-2	ASSQDTGGWNEQF
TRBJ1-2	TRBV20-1	SARLGPGGYT
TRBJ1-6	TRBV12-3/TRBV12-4	ASSPRGGNYNSPLH
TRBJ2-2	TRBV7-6	ASTSEAGGPANTGELF
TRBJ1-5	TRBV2	ASSEPGAGQPQH
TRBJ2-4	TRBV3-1	ASCQDMGQGNIQY
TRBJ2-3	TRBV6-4	ASSDNGGATDTQY
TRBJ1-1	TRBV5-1	ASSRGPPDTEAF
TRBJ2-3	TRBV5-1	ASSLGQSSTDTQY
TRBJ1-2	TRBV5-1	ASSEQDPLYGYT
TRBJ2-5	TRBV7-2	ASSLSYATSQETQY
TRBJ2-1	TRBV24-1	ATSAPRGDSTYNEQF
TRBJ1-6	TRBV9	ASSVDRDRHNSPLH
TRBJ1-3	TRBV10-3	AIGTRDSGNTIY
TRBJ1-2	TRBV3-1	ASSQGEEGYT
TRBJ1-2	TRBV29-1	SVQDGNRYGYT
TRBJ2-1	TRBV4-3	ASSQVNGGYNEQF
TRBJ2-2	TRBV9	ASSVRDRPTGELF
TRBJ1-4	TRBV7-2	ASSLAMDTEKLF